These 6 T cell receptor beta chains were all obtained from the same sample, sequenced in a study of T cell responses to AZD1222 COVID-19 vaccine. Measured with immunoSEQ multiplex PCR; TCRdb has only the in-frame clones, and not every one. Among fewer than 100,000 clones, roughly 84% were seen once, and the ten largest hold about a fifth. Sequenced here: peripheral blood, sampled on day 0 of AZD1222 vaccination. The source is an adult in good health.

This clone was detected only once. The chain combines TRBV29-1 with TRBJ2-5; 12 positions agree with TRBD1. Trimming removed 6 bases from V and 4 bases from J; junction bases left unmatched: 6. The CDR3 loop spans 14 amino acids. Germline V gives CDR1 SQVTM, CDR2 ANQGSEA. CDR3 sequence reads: CSVGTGGRRETQYF. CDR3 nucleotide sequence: TGCAGCGTCGGGACAGGGGGCCGAAGAGAGACCCAGTACTTC. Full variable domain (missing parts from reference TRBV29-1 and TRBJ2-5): SAVISQKPSRDICQRGTSLTIQCQVDSQVTMMFWYRQQPGQSLTLIATANQGSEATYESGFVIDKFPISRPNLTFSTLTVSNMSPEDSSIYLCSVGTGGRRETQYFGPGTRLLVL.

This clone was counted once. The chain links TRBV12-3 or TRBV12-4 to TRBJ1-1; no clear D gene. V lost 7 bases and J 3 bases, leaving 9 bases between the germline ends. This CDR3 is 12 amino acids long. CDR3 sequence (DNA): TGTGCCAGCACTCCCGACCACACTGAAGCTTTCTTT. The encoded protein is CASTPDHTEAFF.

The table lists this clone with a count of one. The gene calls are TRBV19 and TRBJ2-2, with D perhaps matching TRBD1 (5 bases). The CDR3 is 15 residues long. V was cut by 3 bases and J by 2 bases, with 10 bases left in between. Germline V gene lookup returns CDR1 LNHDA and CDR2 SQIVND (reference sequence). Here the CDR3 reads CASSIMRTNTGELFF. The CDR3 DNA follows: TGTGCCAGTAGTATTATGAGGACAAACACCGGGGAGCTGTTTTTT.

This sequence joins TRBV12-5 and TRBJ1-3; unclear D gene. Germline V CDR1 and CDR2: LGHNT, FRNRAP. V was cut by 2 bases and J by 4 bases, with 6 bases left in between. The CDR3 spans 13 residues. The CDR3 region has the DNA TGTGCTAGTGGTTTGCCCAGAGGAAACACCATATATTTT. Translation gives CASGLPRGNTIYF. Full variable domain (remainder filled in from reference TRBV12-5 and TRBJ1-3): DARVTQTPRHKVTEMGQEVTMRCQPILGHNTVFWYRQTMMQGLELLAYFRNRAPLDDSGMPKDRFSAEMPDATLATLKIQPSEPRDSAVYFCASGLPRGNTIYFGEGSWLTVV.

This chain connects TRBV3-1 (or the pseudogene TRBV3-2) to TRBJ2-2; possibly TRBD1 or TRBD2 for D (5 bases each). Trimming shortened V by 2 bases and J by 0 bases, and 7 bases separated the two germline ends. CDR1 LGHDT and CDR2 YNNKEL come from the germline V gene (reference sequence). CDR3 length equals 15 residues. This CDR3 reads CASSQWGTNTGELFF. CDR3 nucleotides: TGTGCCAGCAGCCAATGGGGGACGAACACCGGGGAGCTGTTTTTT.

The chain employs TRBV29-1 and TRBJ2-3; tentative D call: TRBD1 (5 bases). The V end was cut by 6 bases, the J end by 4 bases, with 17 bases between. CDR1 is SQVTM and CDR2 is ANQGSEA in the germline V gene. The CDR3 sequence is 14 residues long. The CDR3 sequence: CSVTRDGIADTQYF. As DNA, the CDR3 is TGCAGCGTGACCAGGGATGGGATAGCAGATACGCAGTATTTT.